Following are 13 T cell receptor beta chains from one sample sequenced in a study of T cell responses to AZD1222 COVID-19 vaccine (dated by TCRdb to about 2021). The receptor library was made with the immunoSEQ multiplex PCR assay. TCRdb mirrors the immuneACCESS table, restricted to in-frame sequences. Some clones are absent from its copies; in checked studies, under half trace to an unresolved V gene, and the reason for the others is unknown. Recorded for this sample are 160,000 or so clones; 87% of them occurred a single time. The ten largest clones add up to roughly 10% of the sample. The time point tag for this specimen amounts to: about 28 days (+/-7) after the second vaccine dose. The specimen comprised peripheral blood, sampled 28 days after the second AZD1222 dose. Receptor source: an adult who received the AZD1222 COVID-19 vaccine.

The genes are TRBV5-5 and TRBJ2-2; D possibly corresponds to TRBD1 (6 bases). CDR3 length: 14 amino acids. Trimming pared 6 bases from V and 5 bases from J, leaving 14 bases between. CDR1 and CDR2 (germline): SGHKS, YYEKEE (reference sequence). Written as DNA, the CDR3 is TGTGCCAGCACCCGGGACACATCGACCGGGGAGCTGTTTTTT. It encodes CASTRDTSTGELFF.

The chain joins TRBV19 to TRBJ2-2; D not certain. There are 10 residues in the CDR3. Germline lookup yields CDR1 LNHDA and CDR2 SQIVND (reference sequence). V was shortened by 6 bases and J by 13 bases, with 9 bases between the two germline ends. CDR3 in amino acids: CASRDRMLFF. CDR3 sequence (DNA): TGTGCCAGTAGAGACCGGATGCTGTTTTTT.

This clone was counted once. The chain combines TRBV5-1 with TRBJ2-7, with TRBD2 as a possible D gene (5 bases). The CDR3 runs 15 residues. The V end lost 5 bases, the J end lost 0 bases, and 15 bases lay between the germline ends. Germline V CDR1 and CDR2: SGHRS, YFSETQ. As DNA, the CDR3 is TGCGCCAGCAGAGAGAGCCCGGGGAGCTCCTACGAGCAGTACTTC. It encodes CASRESPGSSYEQYF.

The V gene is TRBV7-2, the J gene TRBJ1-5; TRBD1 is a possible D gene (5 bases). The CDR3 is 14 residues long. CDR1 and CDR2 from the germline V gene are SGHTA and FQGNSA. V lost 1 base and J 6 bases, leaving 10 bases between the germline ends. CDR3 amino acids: CASSLEGVRQPQHF. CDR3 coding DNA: TGTGCCAGCAGCTTAGAAGGGGTGCGTCAGCCCCAGCATTTT.

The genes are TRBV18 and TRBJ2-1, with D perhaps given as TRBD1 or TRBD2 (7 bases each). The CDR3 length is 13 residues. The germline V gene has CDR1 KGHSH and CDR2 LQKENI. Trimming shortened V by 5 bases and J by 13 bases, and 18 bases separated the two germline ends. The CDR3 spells CASSDQGGGYQFF. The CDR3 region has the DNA TGTGCCAGCTCAGATCAGGGAGGGGGCTACCAGTTCTTC. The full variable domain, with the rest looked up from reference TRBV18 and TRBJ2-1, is NAGVMQNPRHLVRRRGQEARLRCSPMKGHSHVYWYRQLPEEGLKFMVYLQKENIIDESGMPKERFSAEFPKEGPSILRIQQVVRGDSAAYFCASSDQGGGYQFFGPGTRLTVL.

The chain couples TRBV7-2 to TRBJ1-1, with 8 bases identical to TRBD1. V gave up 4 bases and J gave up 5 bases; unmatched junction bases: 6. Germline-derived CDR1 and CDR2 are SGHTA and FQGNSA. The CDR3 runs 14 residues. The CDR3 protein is CASSSYRGATEAFF. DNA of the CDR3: TGTGCCAGCAGCTCTTACAGGGGGGCGACTGAAGCTTTCTTT.

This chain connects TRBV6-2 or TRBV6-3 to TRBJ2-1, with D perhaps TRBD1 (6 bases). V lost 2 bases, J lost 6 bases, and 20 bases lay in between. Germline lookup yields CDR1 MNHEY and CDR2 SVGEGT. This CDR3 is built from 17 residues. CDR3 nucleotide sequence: TGTGCCAGCAGTTACCTTTATACAGGGCGCGAAATCAATGAGCAGTTCTTC. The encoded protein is CASSYLYTGREINEQFF.

The CDR3 sequence: CSVPNRGDTGELFF. DNA of the CDR3: TGCAGCGTTCCCAACAGGGGTGACACCGGGGAGCTGTTTTTT. The rearrangement joins TRBV29-1 to TRBJ2-2; 7 nucleotides align to TRBD1. Germline CDR1 and CDR2: SQVTM and ANQGSEA. The CDR3 loop spans 14 amino acids. J was trimmed by 3 bases and V by 5 bases; bases with no gene match: 6.

The CDR3 here is CASSPSDKLENQPQHF. As DNA, the CDR3 is TGTGCCAGCTCACCCTCGGACAAATTGGAGAATCAGCCCCAGCATTTT. The genes are TRBV18 and TRBJ1-5; the D gene is possibly TRBD1 (5 bases). CDR1 and CDR2 (germline): KGHSH, LQKENI. CDR3 size: 16 residues. The germline V and J ends were trimmed by 3 bases and 4 bases, with 16 bases remaining between them.

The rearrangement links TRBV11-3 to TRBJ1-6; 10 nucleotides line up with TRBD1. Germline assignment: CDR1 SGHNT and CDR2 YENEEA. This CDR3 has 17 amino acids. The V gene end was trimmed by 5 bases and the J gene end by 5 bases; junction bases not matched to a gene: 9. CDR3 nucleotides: TGTGCCAGCAGCCTTCACCTCGGGACAGGGGATAATTCACCCCTCCACTTT. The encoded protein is CASSLHLGTGDNSPLHF. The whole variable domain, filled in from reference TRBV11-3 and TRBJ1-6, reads EAGVVQSPRYKIIEKKQPVAFWCNPISGHNTLYWYLQNLGQGPELLIRYENEEAVDDSQLPKDRFSAERLKGVDSTLKIQPAELGDSAVYLCASSLHLGTGDNSPLHFGNGTRLTVT.

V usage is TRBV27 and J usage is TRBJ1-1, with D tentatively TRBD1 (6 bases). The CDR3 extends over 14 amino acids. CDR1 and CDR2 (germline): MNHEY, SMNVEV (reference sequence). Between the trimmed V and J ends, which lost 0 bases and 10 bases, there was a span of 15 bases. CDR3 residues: CASSLSQGLGGAFF. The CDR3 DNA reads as TGTGCCAGCAGTTTATCTCAGGGGCTCGGGGGAGCTTTCTTT.

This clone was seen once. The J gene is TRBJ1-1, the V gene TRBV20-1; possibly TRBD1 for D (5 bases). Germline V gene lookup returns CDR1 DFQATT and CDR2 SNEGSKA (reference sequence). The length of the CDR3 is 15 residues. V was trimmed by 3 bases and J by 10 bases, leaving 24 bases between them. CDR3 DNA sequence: TGCAGTGCTAGTCTCAATATGGCAGGGATCGAAGGAGCTTTCTTT. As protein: CSASLNMAGIEGAFF.

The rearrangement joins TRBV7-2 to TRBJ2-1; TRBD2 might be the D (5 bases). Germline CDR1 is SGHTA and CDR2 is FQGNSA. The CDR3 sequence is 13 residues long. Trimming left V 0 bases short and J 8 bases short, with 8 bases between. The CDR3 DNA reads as TGTGCCAGCAGCTTAGCGGGAGAAGATGAGCAGTTCTTC. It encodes CASSLAGEDEQFF.